Listed here are 20 T cell receptor beta chains from one sample, sequenced in a study of memory CD4+ T cells and cytomegalovirus serostatus. The repertoire was sequenced with immunoSEQ multiplex PCR; TCRdb's copy has only in-frame clones and lacks some. In the table there are tens of thousands of clones, just over 75% of which are singletons. Single viable CD3+CD4+CD8-CD45RO+ cells were sorted as the memory CD4+ T cells. Sequencing was done on a sample of memory CD4+ T cells from blood. These receptors all stem from an adult in good health and CMV-seronegative.

This chain connects TRBV5-1 to TRBJ2-1; D remains unclear. Looked up from germline, CDR1 is SGHRS and CDR2 is YFSETQ. The CDR3 covers 16 residues. V was clipped by 0 bases and J by 6 bases, with 16 bases between them. The CDR3 region is CASSLGSRFAGNEQFF. The CDR3 nucleotides are TGCGCCAGCAGCTTGGGATCCAGGTTCGCTGGCAATGAGCAGTTCTTC.

V usage is TRBV6-1 and J usage is TRBJ1-3, with 8 positions matching TRBD1. The length of the CDR3 is 16 residues. V was pared by 3 bases and J by 0 bases, with 4 bases of the junction left unmatched. Germline CDR1 is MNHNS and CDR2 is SASEGT. CDR3 loop: CASSERDRISGNTIYF. CDR3 nucleotide sequence: TGTGCCAGCAGTGAGAGGGACAGGATCTCTGGAAACACCATATATTTT.

This chain joins TRBV7-2 and TRBJ2-1; 12 bases agree with TRBD2. CDR1 and CDR2 (germline): SGHTA, FQGNSA. The CDR3 has 20 residues. V shed 0 bases, J shed 6 bases, and the junction held 15 bases outside the gene matches. The CDR3 region has the DNA TGTGCCAGCAGCTTAGCTGCCCAACTAGCGGGGGGCCTAAGAACCAATGAGCAGTTCTTC. This codes for CASSLAAQLAGGLRTNEQFF.

CDR3 nucleotide sequence: TGTGCCAGCAGCTTAGTCTTCCAGGCTAGCACAGATACGCAGTATTTT. Translated: CASSLVFQASTDTQYF. This rearrangement joins TRBV11-2 to TRBJ2-3; D remains ambiguous. V lost 1 base and J 0 bases, leaving 11 bases between the germline ends. CDR3 length: 16 residues. Germline CDR1 reads SGHAT; CDR2 reads FQNNGV.

The rearrangement links TRBV5-5 to TRBJ1-5, with a possible D match to TRBD1 (6 bases). This CDR3 has 16 residues. Germline CDR1 is SGHKS and CDR2 is YYEKEE (reference sequence). Trimming took off 6 bases at V and 2 bases at J, with 18 bases between the two ends. CDR3 DNA: TGTGCCAGCACCTCCTCTGACAGGTTGGGCAATCAGCCCCAGCATTTT. Protein product: CASTSSDRLGNQPQHF.

This clone turned up a few times. V and J are TRBV7-2 and TRBJ1-5, with no clear D. Trimming cost V 2 bases and J 3 bases, with 5 bases left between them. CDR1 and CDR2 (germline): SGHTA, FQGNSA. This CDR3 contains 13 residues. In DNA form, the CDR3 reads TGTGCCAGCAGCTTAAGTCACAATCAGCCCCAGCATTTT. It codes for CASSLSHNQPQHF. The entire variable domain, with the rest obtained from reference TRBV7-2 and TRBJ1-5, is as follows: GAGVSQSPSNKVTEKGKDVELRCDPISGHTALYWYRQSLGQGLEFLIYFQGNSAPDKSGLPSDRFSAERTGGSVSTLTIQRTQQEDSAVYLCASSLSHNQPQHFGDGTRLSIL.

The rearrangement joins TRBV7-2 to TRBJ2-1; 9 nucleotides line up with TRBD1. Germline V lookup: CDR1 SGHTA, CDR2 FQGNSA. Trimming cost V 5 bases and J 6 bases; bases outside gene matches: 5. This CDR3 spans 14 amino acids. CDR3 nucleotide sequence: TGTGCCAGCAGCCTACAGGGGGCGCCCAATGAGCAGTTCTTC. Its protein product is CASSLQGAPNEQFF.

This rearrangement joins TRBV6-6 to TRBJ2-7, with TRBD2 identical over 7 bases. This CDR3 region has 15 residues. Germline CDR1 is MNHNY and CDR2 is SVGAGI (reference sequence). J lost 2 bases, V lost 0 bases, and 4 bases had no gene match. CDR3 loop: CASSYSTGGPYEQYF. Written as DNA, the CDR3 is TGTGCCAGCAGTTACTCGACGGGAGGCCCCTACGAGCAGTACTTC.

The chain has TRBV13 and TRBJ2-1; D uncertain. V was clipped by 5 bases and J by 7 bases, with 18 bases between them. Germline V lookup: CDR1 PRHDT, CDR2 FYEKMQ (reference sequence). The CDR3 spans 15 residues. The CDR3 sequence is CASSNSRTGSNEQFF. In DNA form, the CDR3 reads TGTGCCAGCAGCAACTCTAGGACGGGCTCTAATGAGCAGTTCTTC. Combining the CDR3 with reference TRBV13 and TRBJ2-1 gives the whole variable domain AAGVIQSPRHLIKEKRETATLKCYPIPRHDTVYWYQQGPGQDPQFLISFYEKMQSDKGSIPDRFSAQQFSDYHSELNMSSLELGDSALYFCASSNSRTGSNEQFFGPGTRLTVL.

Comment on this clone: A much larger clone lies one base from this, so it may be a read error. The V call is TRBV2, the J call TRBJ1-1, with TRBD1 as a possible D gene (5 bases). Germline V gives CDR1 SNHLY, CDR2 FYNNEI. V dropped 5 bases and J dropped 0 bases, with 7 bases sitting between them. CDR3 size: 13 residues. The CDR3 loop is CASSRQMNTEAFF. CDR3 DNA sequence: TGTGCCAGCAGTCGACAGATGAACACTGAAGCTTTCTTT.

The chain couples TRBV7-9 to TRBJ2-4; D is possibly TRBD1 or TRBD2 (6 bases each). Germline values: CDR1 SEHNR, CDR2 FQNEAQ (reference sequence). The V gene lost 5 bases and the J gene lost 8 bases, with 16 bases spanning the gap. There are 14 residues in the CDR3. The CDR3 protein is CASSPVGGTDIQYF. DNA for the CDR3: TGTGCCAGCAGCCCAGTGGGGGGCACGGACATTCAGTACTTC.

V gene TRBV10-2 combines with J gene TRBJ2-7; 8 nucleotides match TRBD2. The ends lost 5 bases at V and 6 bases at J; junction bases unmatched: 6. CDR3 length: 13 residues. The germline V gene has CDR1 WSHSY and CDR2 SAAADI. The CDR3 loop reads CASSLREVGEQYF. The DNA for the CDR3 is TGCGCCAGCAGTTTGCGGGAGGTCGGCGAGCAGTACTTC.

The rearrangement joins TRBV19 to TRBJ1-2; possibly TRBD1 for D (5 bases). Germline CDR1 and CDR2: LNHDA and SQIVND (reference sequence). The CDR3 spans 14 residues. V was cut by 2 bases and J by 9 bases, with 16 bases left in between. For the CDR3, the DNA is TGTGCCAGTAGTATAAGACTTCGGGACCCCCGCTACACCTTC. Translating it yields CASSIRLRDPRYTF.

This chain uses TRBV21-1 with TRBJ2-3; TRBD2 reflects the table's D call only, with no check against the DNA. TRBV21-1 is a recognized pseudogene. The CDR3 sequence is 15 residues long. DNA for the CDR3: TGTGCCAGCAGCAATCTAGCGGGGGCTTGGGATACGCAGTATTTT. Protein product: CASSNLAGAWDTQYF.

This chain connects TRBV30 to TRBJ1-5; D ambiguous. Germline V CDR1 and CDR2: GTSNPN, SVGIG (reference sequence). The V gene lost 1 base and the J gene lost 0 bases, with 7 bases spanning the gap. CDR3 size: 14 residues. CDR3 nucleotide sequence: TGTGCCTGGAGTGAAGGCACTAGCAATCAGCCCCAGCATTTT. This gives the protein CAWSEGTSNQPQHF.

CDR3 nucleotide sequence: TGTGCCAGCGGGATACAGGGCTCGCGGCAGCCCCAGCATTTT. Translated: CASGIQGSRQPQHF. V and J are TRBV27 and TRBJ1-5, with a possible D match to TRBD1 (6 bases). Germline V lookup: CDR1 MNHEY, CDR2 SMNVEV (reference sequence). Trimming shortened V by 8 bases and J by 7 bases, and 18 bases separated the two germline ends. The CDR3 runs 14 residues.

V usage is TRBV9 and J usage is TRBJ2-3; TRBD2 might be the D (6 bases). The V and J ends lost 4 bases and 5 bases respectively, with 8 bases between them. Per the germline V gene, CDR1 is SGDLS and CDR2 is YYNGEE. The CDR3 contains 12 residues. The CDR3 sequence: CASSPRGDTQYF. The CDR3, as DNA: TGTGCCAGCAGCCCGCGGGGAGATACGCAGTATTTT.

V and J are TRBV4-3 and TRBJ1-1; no clear D gene. The V end was cut by 0 bases, the J end by 3 bases, with 8 bases between. Germline V lookup: CDR1 LGHNA, CDR2 YSLEER. This CDR3 region has 14 residues. In DNA form, the CDR3 reads TGCGCCAGCAGCCAAGATAGGGCTGACACTGAAGCTTTCTTT. Translation gives CASSQDRADTEAFF.

The chain joins TRBV29-1 to TRBJ1-4; D possibly corresponds to TRBD1 (5 bases). The CDR3 covers 12 residues. The V end was cut by 7 bases, the J end by 6 bases, with 12 bases between. Germline loops: CDR1 SQVTM, CDR2 ANQGSEA. CDR3 DNA sequence: TGCAGCGCTTCAGGGATGGATGAAAAACTGTTTTTT. Its protein is CSASGMDEKLFF.

The J gene is TRBJ1-5, the V gene TRBV2; D not resolved. Deletions cut 4 bases from V and 5 bases from J, with 3 bases between. The germline V gene encodes CDR1 SNHLY and CDR2 FYNNEI. CDR3 length: 11 amino acids. CDR3 nucleotides: TGTGCCAGCAGTGGCGATCAGCCCCAGCATTTT. Translating it yields CASSGDQPQHF.